The clone carrying this T cell receptor beta chain has just a few counts. The target antigen is unknown. TCRdb itself ran the reads through MiXCR, one entry per CDR3 protein. This sample has fewer than 850,000 distinct CDR3 sequences, with roughly 28% found just once. Germline V gene data show CDR1 as SGHVS and CDR2 as FQNEAQ. This CDR3 is 14 amino acids long. V shed 1 base and J shed 7 bases, with 10 bases lying between them. This record comes from a study of T cell repertoires in cytomegalovirus infection. For the study at large: Public TCR beta signatures provided an indication of both CMV infection and a matching HLA type.

General study points: Identification of carriers of CMV plus the relevant HLA was performed using cumulative public TCR beta family frequency.

The specimen comprised cultured CD8+ T cells from PBMCs, sampled from culture after CMV antigen stimulation. The clonotype was recovered from a human donor in good health (CMV status not recorded). Some clones in this sample may be carry-over from other donors' samples. The chain employs TRBV7-8 and TRBJ2-2; a possible D gene is TRBD1 (5 bases). The CDR3: CASSLGRADGELFF. The CDR3 nucleotides are TGTGCCAGCAGCTTAGGCAGGGCGGACGGGGAGCTGTTTTTT.